The 29 T cell receptor beta chains in this list originate from one sample, sequenced in a study of blood T cell repertoires in COVID-19. The table came from immunoSEQ multiplex PCR; TCRdb's copy has only in-frame clones and leaves some out. Of some 250,000 clones detected, 86% appear once; the ten largest clones hold 5.5% to 6.5%. Sequences were obtained from peripheral blood. These receptors all come from a man in his sixties with acute or convalescent COVID-19.

V and J are TRBV9 and TRBJ2-5; TRBD1 is a possible D gene (6 bases). This CDR3 spans 15 amino acids. The germline V gene has CDR1 SGDLS and CDR2 YYNGEE. Trimming pared 0 bases from V and 4 bases from J, leaving 13 bases between. The CDR3 region is CASSVARGEGETQYF. Here the CDR3 DNA reads TGTGCCAGCAGCGTAGCCAGGGGAGAAGGAGAGACCCAGTACTTC. Combining the CDR3 with reference TRBV9 and TRBJ2-5 gives the whole variable domain DSGVTQTPKHLITATGQRVTLRCSPRSGDLSVYWYQQSLDQGLQFLIQYYNGEERAKGNILERFSAQQFPDLHSELNLSSLELGDSALYFCASSVARGEGETQYFGPGTRLLVL.

This chain uses TRBV19 with TRBJ1-1; possible D gene TRBD1, 5 bases. Looked up from germline, CDR1 is LNHDA and CDR2 is SQIVND (reference sequence). This CDR3 has 14 amino acids. V was shortened by 5 bases and J by 6 bases, with 16 bases between the two germline ends. The CDR3 here is CASSADSIGAEAFF. Written as DNA, the CDR3 is TGTGCCAGTAGTGCCGACTCAATAGGGGCTGAAGCTTTCTTT.

This clone appeared a single time. The chain employs TRBV9 and TRBJ2-2, with TRBD1 matching over 7 bases. CDR1 is SGDLS, CDR2 YYNGEE, per germline. This CDR3 spans 16 amino acids. Trimming took 4 bases from V and 3 from J; bases not matched to a gene: 9. This chain's CDR3 is CASSPAGTAYTGELFF. The DNA for the CDR3 is TGTGCCAGCAGCCCGGCCGGGACAGCCTACACCGGGGAGCTGTTTTTT.

This CDR3 is CASRLRTGEKLFF. CDR3 sequence (DNA): TGTGCCAGCAGACTTAGGACAGGCGAAAAACTGTTTTTT. The chain links TRBV6-5 to TRBJ1-4; 7 bases line up with TRBD1. Germline V gene lookup returns CDR1 MNHEY and CDR2 SVGAGI. This CDR3 spans 13 amino acids. Losses at the gene ends were 6 bases for V and 8 bases for J; bases not matched to a gene: 6.

This rearrangement joins TRBV24-1 to TRBJ2-3, with 11 bases lining up with TRBD2. Germline CDR1 and CDR2: KGHDR and SFDVKD. The CDR3 spans 16 residues. The V and J ends lost 4 bases and 2 bases, in that order; junction bases with no gene match: 4. The CDR3 DNA reads as TGTGCCACCAGTGACCGACTAGCGGGGTTCACAGATACGCAGTATTTT. Translated, it gives CATSDRLAGFTDTQYF.

The chain joins TRBV25-1 to TRBJ2-3, with TRBD2 matching 11 bases. The trim removed 2 bases at V and 4 bases at J, leaving 5 bases unmatched. Germline V CDR1 and CDR2: MGHDK, SYGVNS. CDR3 length equals 16 residues. The CDR3 sequence: CASSEGSGREADTQYF. The CDR3 DNA reads TGTGCCAGCAGTGAAGGTAGCGGGAGGGAAGCAGATACGCAGTATTTT.

The V and J genes are TRBV3-1 (or the pseudogene TRBV3-2) and TRBJ2-7; D may be TRBD2 (6 bases). V lost 4 bases, J lost 2 bases, and 12 bases lay in between. There are 14 residues in the CDR3. The germline V gene has CDR1 LGHDT and CDR2 YNNKEL (reference sequence). The DNA of the CDR3 is TGTGCCAGCAGCCTGGGGCGGGGAGCCTACGAGCAGTACTTC. Amino acid sequence: CASSLGRGAYEQYF.

Comments on this clone: Other DNA sequences in the same sample also yield this CDR3. The rearrangement joins TRBV28 to TRBJ2-1; 11 nucleotides agree with TRBD2. V lost 7 bases to trimming and J lost 7 bases; unmatched junction nucleotides: 3. Per the germline V gene, CDR1 is MDHEN and CDR2 is SYDVKM. The CDR3 loop spans 13 amino acids. CDR3 amino acids: CASTRTSGNEQFF. CDR3 bases: TGTGCCAGCACCCGGACTAGCGGGAATGAGCAGTTCTTC.

The chain is built from TRBV14 and TRBJ2-3, with TRBD2 matching 7 bases. The CDR3 extends over 17 amino acids. Germline CDR1 is SGHDN and CDR2 is FVKESK. With 3 bases clipped from V and 2 bases from J, the junction kept 11 bases outside the gene matches. The CDR3 reads CASSQLRGREDTDTQYF. The CDR3 DNA reads TGTGCCAGCAGCCAGCTCCGGGGACGGGAGGACACAGATACGCAGTATTTT.

The V and J genes are TRBV4-3 and TRBJ1-4, with 9 bases that match TRBD1. V was pared by 4 bases and J by 0 bases, with 15 bases of the junction left unmatched. This CDR3 spans 20 amino acids. Germline V lookup: CDR1 LGHNA, CDR2 YSLEER. As DNA, the CDR3 is TGCGCCAGCAGCCGAGCCAACCCCGGGACAGGGCAGTCAACTAATGAAAAACTGTTTTTT. Its protein is CASSRANPGTGQSTNEKLFF.

This rearrangement joins TRBV28 to TRBJ1-2, with TRBD1 identical over 8 bases. The V and J ends lost 1 base and 4 bases, in that order; junction bases with no gene match: 11. Germline CDR1 reads MDHEN; CDR2 reads SYDVKM. The CDR3 is 17 amino acids. CDR3 sequence: CASSLFTGGTKAYGYTF. The CDR3 DNA is TGTGCCAGCAGTTTATTCACAGGGGGTACGAAGGCCTATGGCTACACCTTC.

The gene calls are TRBV14 and TRBJ1-5; D gene unclear. The CDR3 has 13 residues. The ends were cut back, 3 bases at V and 3 bases at J, with 6 bases in the middle. The V gene's germline CDR1 is SGHDN and CDR2 FVKESK. CDR3 bases: TGTGCCAGCAGCCAGTCAATCAATCAGCCCCAGCATTTT. Translation: CASSQSINQPQHF.

The CDR3 bases are TGTGCCAGCAGCTTCGGAGCGTGGGATACGCAGTATTTT. It specifies CASSFGAWDTQYF. This sequence joins TRBV7-2 and TRBJ2-3, with no clear D. CDR1 and CDR2 from the germline V gene are SGHTA and FQGNSA. The CDR3 totals 13 residues. Trimming removed 3 bases from V and 6 bases from J, with 10 bases in between.

This clone was counted a single time. The chain joins TRBV29-1 to TRBJ1-5; D uncertain. The germline V and J ends were trimmed by 5 bases and 4 bases, with 21 bases remaining between them. The germline V gene encodes CDR1 SQVTM and CDR2 ANQGSEA. This CDR3 region has 16 residues. The CDR3 is CSVSEGGGRGNQPQHF. The CDR3 coding sequence is TGCAGCGTTTCAGAGGGTGGAGGCCGGGGAAATCAGCCCCAGCATTTT.

This clone occurred once. This chain joins TRBV4-1 and TRBJ2-2; 7 bases align to TRBD1. The CDR3 spans 15 residues. V lost 4 bases to trimming and J lost 1 base; unmatched junction nucleotides: 3. CDR1 and CDR2 (germline): MGHRA, YSYEKL. The CDR3 is CASSRDRKNTGELFF. The CDR3 bases are TGCGCCAGCAGCCGGGACAGAAAGAACACCGGGGAGCTGTTTTTT.

The rearrangement joins TRBV5-6 to TRBJ1-1; D remains ambiguous. The CDR3 loop spans 13 amino acids. V shed 0 bases and J shed 3 bases, with 6 bases lying between them. The germline V gene encodes CDR1 SGHDT and CDR2 YYEEEE. In DNA, the CDR3 is TGTGCCAGCAGCTTGGGACATCACACTGAAGCTTTCTTT. Residues: CASSLGHHTEAFF.

The chain combines TRBV5-1 with TRBJ2-1; 11 bases align to TRBD1. This CDR3 contains 17 residues. V shed 3 bases and J 1 base; nucleotides not matched to a gene: 6. Germline lookup yields CDR1 SGHRS and CDR2 YFSETQ. The CDR3 is CASSSADRGLSYNEQFF. CDR3 bases: TGCGCCAGCAGCTCCGCGGACAGGGGGCTGTCCTACAATGAGCAGTTCTTC.

The chain employs TRBV11-3 and TRBJ2-7, with D hard to call. CDR3 length: 13 residues. Trimming shortened V by 5 bases and J by 4 bases, and 12 bases separated the two germline ends. Germline V CDR1 and CDR2: SGHNT, YENEEA. The CDR3 protein is CASSPLGEYEQYF. The CDR3 DNA is TGTGCCAGCAGCCCCTTGGGCGAGTACGAGCAGTACTTC.

This clone appeared a single time. The chain combines TRBV6-2 or TRBV6-3 with TRBJ1-2, with 8 bases aligning to TRBD1. The V gene end was trimmed by 2 bases and the J gene end by 4 bases; junction bases not matched to a gene: 6. Germline loops: CDR1 MNHEY, CDR2 SVGEGT. The CDR3 has 15 residues. CDR3 sequence: CASSYPRTGTYGYTF. CDR3 sequence (DNA): TGTGCCAGCAGTTACCCAAGGACAGGGACCTATGGCTACACCTTC.

The chain uses TRBV29-1 and TRBJ2-7; 10 bases agree with TRBD1. CDR3 size: 12 residues. The germline CDR1 and CDR2 sequences are SQVTM and ANQGSEA. J was trimmed by 2 bases and V by 7 bases; bases with no gene match: 2. CDR3 sequence: CSGGQGTYEQYF. Here the CDR3 DNA reads TGCAGCGGGGGACAGGGGACCTACGAGCAGTACTTC.

This chain connects TRBV2 to TRBJ1-2, with D possibly TRBD1 on 5 matching bases. V was clipped by 8 bases and J by 7 bases, with 20 bases between them. Germline CDR1 and CDR2: SNHLY and FYNNEI. The CDR3 totals 14 residues. The CDR3 sequence is CASSEVTPRAGYTF. CDR3 DNA sequence: TGTGCCAGCTCGGAAGTAACCCCCAGGGCTGGCTACACCTTC. Filled out from reference TRBV2 and TRBJ1-2, the complete variable domain reads EPEVTQTPSHQVTQMGQEVILRCVPISNHLYFYWYRQILGQKVEFLVSFYNNEISEKSEIFDDQFSVERPDGSNFTLKIRSTKLEDSAMYFCASSEVTPRAGYTFGSGTRLTVV.

The genes are TRBV19 and TRBJ2-7; TRBD1 matches 7 bases. CDR1 and CDR2 from the germline V gene are LNHDA and SQIVND (reference sequence). This CDR3 has 14 amino acids. J was trimmed by 2 bases and V by 5 bases; bases with no gene match: 6. DNA of the CDR3: TGTGCCAGTAGTTCAACGGGACAGACCTACGAGCAGTACTTC. This gives the protein CASSSTGQTYEQYF. The whole variable domain, filled in from reference TRBV19 and TRBJ2-7, reads DGGITQSPKYLFRKEGQNVTLSCEQNLNHDAMYWYRQDPGQGLRLIYYSQIVNDFQKGDIAEGYSVSREKKESFPLTVTSAQKNPTAFYLCASSSTGQTYEQYFGPGTRLTVT.

This chain joins TRBV28 and TRBJ2-1, with 15 nucleotides matching TRBD2. This CDR3 has 18 residues. Trimming took 2 bases from V and 7 from J; bases not matched to a gene: 9. Germline CDR1 and CDR2: MDHEN and SYDVKM. CDR3 region: CASSLTRGLAGGGNEQFF. The CDR3 DNA reads as TGTGCCAGCAGTTTAACTAGGGGACTAGCGGGAGGAGGGAATGAGCAGTTCTTC.

The chain couples TRBV6-5 to TRBJ2-5; a weak D match, TRBD2 (5 bases). V lost 4 bases and J 5 bases, leaving 14 bases between the germline ends. CDR3 length: 14 amino acids. Germline CDR1 and CDR2: MNHEY and SVGAGI. The CDR3: CASSSPGPGETQYF. The CDR3 DNA reads as TGTGCCAGCAGTTCCCCCGGTCCGGGGGAGACCCAGTACTTC.

This rearrangement joins TRBV30 to TRBJ2-1; TRBD1 matches 7 bases. The CDR3 has 19 amino acids. Germline V gene data show CDR1 as GTSNPN and CDR2 as SVGIG (reference sequence). The ends lost 3 bases at V and 2 bases at J; junction bases unmatched: 19. The CDR3 region has the DNA TGTGCCTGGAGGTTGGGACAGCTGCTGGGCCGCCGAACCTACAATGAGCAGTTCTTC. Translating gives CAWRLGQLLGRRTYNEQFF. The whole variable domain, filled in from reference TRBV30 and TRBJ2-1, reads SQTIHQWPATLVQPVGSPLSLECTVEGTSNPNLYWYRQAAGRGLQLLFYSVGIGQISSEVPQNLSASRPQDRQFILSSKKLLLSDSGFYLCAWRLGQLLGRRTYNEQFFGPGTRLTVL.

This clone was seen just once. The chain joins TRBV7-2 to TRBJ1-2; D is possibly TRBD1 (5 bases). This CDR3 region has 13 residues. V was pared by 7 bases and J by 0 bases, with 9 bases between. In germline, CDR1 is SGHTA, CDR2 FQGNSA. The CDR3 DNA sequence: TGTGCCAGCACCAGGGCCTCTAACTATGGCTACACCTTC. Translated, it gives CASTRASNYGYTF.

This clone showed up just once. The chain joins TRBV7-2 to TRBJ2-2; a weak D match, TRBD1 (5 bases). The V end was cut by 1 base, the J end by 7 bases, with 13 bases between. The CDR3 spans 15 residues. Germline values: CDR1 SGHTA, CDR2 FQGNSA. CDR3 sequence reads: CASSLGQGFNGELFF. The CDR3 DNA follows: TGTGCCAGCAGCTTAGGCCAGGGTTTTAACGGGGAGCTGTTTTTT.

This clone was observed once. The chain combines TRBV19 with TRBJ2-7; 9 bases are a match to TRBD2. V dropped 11 bases and J dropped 1; count of bases not matched to a gene: 12. The CDR3 has 15 amino acids. The germline gives CDR1 LNHDA, CDR2 SQIVND (reference sequence). The CDR3 coding sequence is TGTGCCTGCGGGGATGTGCGGGGGGGTTCCTACGAGCAGTACTTC. It codes for CACGDVRGGSYEQYF.

The chain uses TRBV6-2 or TRBV6-3 and TRBJ2-1, with TRBD2 identical over 7 bases. The CDR3 has 17 residues. CDR1 and CDR2 (germline): MNHEY, SVGEGT. Trimming at V came to 4 bases and at J to 0 bases, leaving 9 bases not matched to a gene. This chain's CDR3 is CASSSPRLAVSYNEQFF. Here the CDR3 DNA reads TGTGCCAGCAGTTCTCCCCGACTAGCCGTCTCCTACAATGAGCAGTTCTTC.